This T cell receptor beta chain was sequenced in a study of blood T cell repertoires in COVID-19. Across the study: Sources were T cells, B-cell-depleted T cells, or PBMCs; the material itself was cDNA or gDNA.

Here immunoSEQ multiplex PCR was the method, and the copy in TCRdb shows in-frame clones only, minus some. Among 200,000 to 250,000 clones listed, roughly 80% were seen once. The V segment lost 5 bases and the J segment 2 bases; nucleotides outside the gene matches: 10. Germline CDR1 MNHEY, CDR2 SMNVEV (reference sequence). This CDR3 has 17 residues. Within the 2 weeks before study entry, each person in the exposed group met a COVID-19 case. In this sample, this clone turned up once. The sequence was collected from a woman in her forties or fifties who had been exposed to COVID-19. The chain is built from TRBV27 and TRBJ2-3; 10 nucleotides align to TRBD1. The sequencing sample was made of PBMCs or T cells enriched from blood (not recorded which). The CDR3 loop reads CASSHGTGVSNTDTQYF. As DNA, the CDR3 is TGTGCCAGCAGTCATGGGACAGGGGTTTCGAACACAGATACGCAGTATTTT.